The 29 T cell receptor beta chains given below trace back to one sample, sequenced in a study of a mutant IDH1 vaccine in newly diagnosed glioma. Sequenced by immunoSEQ multiplex PCR; TCRdb stores in-frame clones only, minus some. The sample gives some 29,000 clones, roughly 80% of which show up once; about 15% is in the top ten. The time point here: week 23, last vaccination. Vaccinated patients received 300 ug of mutant IDH1 20-mer peptide per dose, with topical imiquimod. Their recognized antigens are unknown. The material was PBMCs, obtained from a glioma patient whose treatment included an IDH1 peptide vaccine. These receptor sequences come from a woman aged 25 to 39 with glioma.

The rearrangement joins TRBV6-1 to TRBJ1-1; no clear D gene. CDR1 and CDR2 (germline): MNHNS, SASEGT. This CDR3 comprises 12 residues. V was clipped by 5 bases and J by 4 bases, with 8 bases between them. The CDR3 bases are TGTGCCAGCAGTCCCAGTATCACTGAAGCTTTCTTT. Its protein product is CASSPSITEAFF.

The chain is built from TRBV6-6 and TRBJ1-1; D ambiguous. Germline V gene data show CDR1 as MNHNY and CDR2 as SVGAGI (reference sequence). Trimming took off 8 bases at V and 1 base at J, with 8 bases between the two ends. This CDR3 is 12 amino acids long. CDR3 region: CASSKPNTEAFF. The CDR3 nucleotides are TGTGCCAGCTCCAAGCCGAACACTGAAGCTTTCTTT.

This clone has only a few counts. V usage is TRBV2 and J usage is TRBJ2-7; TRBD2 is a possible D gene (5 bases). The CDR3 sequence is 15 residues long. The V end was cut by 6 bases, the J end by 9 bases, with 24 bases between. The germline CDR1 and CDR2 sequences are SNHLY and FYNNEI. Written as DNA, the CDR3 is TGTGCCAGCAGCGTCGGTCGCCTACAACGACTAACGCAGTACTTC. Translation gives CASSVGRLQRLTQYF.

With regard to this clone: Mismatch with germline at one junction end may stem from a read error. V gene TRBV7-7 combines with J gene TRBJ2-5, with D perhaps matching TRBD2 (5 bases). Germline values: CDR1 SSHAT, CDR2 FNYEAQ (reference sequence). The CDR3 has 14 amino acids. As DNA, the CDR3 is TGTGCTAGCAGCTTAGCGTCGATAGGGGAGACCCAGTACTTC. It yields the protein CASSLASIGETQYF.

This chain links TRBV19 with TRBJ2-2, with D perhaps matching TRBD1 (6 bases). CDR3 length: 17 amino acids. In germline, CDR1 is LNHDA, CDR2 SQIVND (reference sequence). V shed 5 bases and J shed 0 bases, with 16 bases lying between them. This CDR3 reads CASSRGPTGTNTGELFF. The CDR3 DNA reads as TGTGCCAGTAGTCGCGGCCCTACAGGGACGAACACCGGGGAGCTGTTTTTT.

V is TRBV5-1 and J is TRBJ1-1; no definite D call. Trimming stripped 1 base from V and 0 bases from J, with 7 bases between. The CDR3 runs to 14 residues. The V gene's germline CDR1 is SGHRS and CDR2 YFSETQ. The CDR3 loop reads CASSLFGVNTEAFF. CDR3 DNA sequence: TGCGCCAGCAGCTTGTTCGGCGTGAACACTGAAGCTTTCTTT.

The chain has TRBV13 and TRBJ2-3; 7 bases match TRBD2. CDR1 is PRHDT and CDR2 is FYEKMQ in the germline V gene (reference sequence). Trimming took 5 bases from V and 0 from J; bases not matched to a gene: 5. This CDR3 spans 15 amino acids. This CDR3 is CASSRSGGSTDTQYF. CDR3 bases: TGTGCCAGCAGCCGATCCGGGGGGAGCACAGATACGCAGTATTTT. The variable domain in full, with the rest retrieved from reference TRBV13 and TRBJ2-3, is AAGVIQSPRHLIKEKRETATLKCYPIPRHDTVYWYQQGPGQDPQFLISFYEKMQSDKGSIPDRFSAQQFSDYHSELNMSSLELGDSALYFCASSRSGGSTDTQYFGPGTRLTVL.

The V gene is TRBV5-6, the J gene TRBJ1-6, with TRBD1 as a possible D gene (6 bases). This CDR3 has 15 residues. The germline V and J ends were trimmed by 4 bases and 9 bases, with 17 bases remaining between them. The germline CDR1 and CDR2 sequences are SGHDT and YYEEEE. CDR3 bases: TGTGCCAGCAGCCAAGATCAGGGGCTGGGTTCACCCCTCCACTTT. This translates into CASSQDQGLGSPLHF.

In this sample, this clone turned up once. The chain couples TRBV4-3 to TRBJ2-3; the match to TRBD1 covers 8 bases. This CDR3 has 15 residues. Germline CDR1 and CDR2: LGHNA and YSLEER. V trimming: 4 bases; J trimming: 2 bases; junction bases outside the gene matches: 5. CDR3 in amino acids: CASSPRDRTTDTQYF. For the CDR3, the DNA is TGCGCCAGCAGCCCTCGGGACAGGACCACAGATACGCAGTATTTT.

The J gene is TRBJ1-4, the V gene TRBV30; no reliable D call. Germline CDR1 is GTSNPN and CDR2 is SVGIG (reference sequence). V lost 4 bases and J 4 bases, leaving 4 bases between the germline ends. The CDR3 runs to 11 residues. DNA of the CDR3: TGTGCCTGGACAGTTAATGAAAAACTGTTTTTT. This codes for CAWTVNEKLFF.

V is TRBV7-6 and J is TRBJ2-2; D is undetermined. This CDR3 contains 13 residues. V lost 2 bases and J 5 bases, leaving 6 bases between the germline ends. Germline values: CDR1 SGHVS, CDR2 FNYEAQ. CDR3 sequence: CASSLYLTGELFF. In DNA form, the CDR3 reads TGTGCCAGCAGCTTATACCTAACCGGGGAGCTGTTTTTT.

This clone was counted a few times. The identical CDR3 is also encoded by other nucleotide sequences in the sample. The chain recombines TRBV6-5 with TRBJ1-1; D is perhaps TRBD1 (6 bases). The CDR3 extends over 13 amino acids. The V end was cut by 5 bases, the J end by 0 bases, with 7 bases between. Looked up from germline, CDR1 is MNHEY and CDR2 is SVGAGI. CDR3 bases: TGTGCCAGCAGTAGACAGGTGAACACTGAAGCTTTCTTT. It yields the protein CASSRQVNTEAFF.

The chain couples TRBV5-6 to TRBJ2-3, with no clear D. V dropped 4 bases and J dropped 6 bases, with 15 bases sitting between them. CDR3 size: 14 residues. The germline gives CDR1 SGHDT, CDR2 YYEEEE. The CDR3 protein is CASSPTELRDTQYF. CDR3 bases: TGTGCCAGCAGCCCCACGGAGCTCCGTGATACGCAGTATTTT.

The J gene is TRBJ1-5, the V gene TRBV7-9, with D possibly matching TRBD1 (6 bases). Trimming stripped 4 bases from V and 3 bases from J, with 10 bases between. Germline CDR1 and CDR2: SEHNR and FQNEAQ (reference sequence). CDR3 size: 14 residues. The CDR3: CASSSNRDNQPQHF. In nucleotides, the CDR3 is TGTGCCAGCAGCTCCAACAGGGACAATCAGCCCCAGCATTTT.

This chain connects TRBV7-2 to TRBJ1-3, with D perhaps TRBD1 (5 bases). This CDR3 comprises 14 residues. Germline lookup yields CDR1 SGHTA and CDR2 FQGNSA. The V end lost 7 bases, the J end lost 4 bases, and 14 bases lay between the germline ends. CDR3 protein: CASNFQGPGNTIYF. CDR3 nucleotides: TGTGCCAGCAACTTTCAGGGTCCGGGAAACACCATATATTTT.

The CDR3, as DNA: TGTGCCAGCAGTCCCGGACTCTACGAGCAGTACTTC. Translating it yields CASSPGLYEQYF. The rearrangement joins TRBV6-6 to TRBJ2-7, with a possible D match to TRBD2 (5 bases). This CDR3 comprises 12 residues. Trimming left V 5 bases short and J 3 bases short, with 8 bases between. The germline V gene has CDR1 MNHNY and CDR2 SVGAGI (reference sequence).

The V gene is TRBV10-3, the J gene TRBJ2-7; possibly TRBD1 for D (6 bases). The length of the CDR3 is 14 residues. Between the trimmed V and J ends, which lost 3 bases and 6 bases, there was a span of 15 bases. Germline CDR1 is ENHRY and CDR2 is SYGVKD. CDR3 nucleotides: TGTGCCATCAGTGATAGTCGGGGACAAGTCGAGCAGTACTTC. This translates into CAISDSRGQVEQYF.

The rearrangement links TRBV7-2 to TRBJ2-5; TRBD2 aligns across 7 bases. V gave up 6 bases and J gave up 2 bases; unmatched junction bases: 9. The CDR3 loop spans 15 amino acids. Germline lookup yields CDR1 SGHTA and CDR2 FQGNSA. CDR3 protein: CASSLSRGIQETQYF. CDR3 in DNA: TGTGCCAGCAGTCTTTCGCGGGGGATTCAAGAGACCCAGTACTTC.

The rearrangement links TRBV5-1 to TRBJ2-3; D possibly corresponds to TRBD1 (6 bases). The CDR3 has 14 amino acids. Germline CDR1 is SGHRS and CDR2 is YFSETQ. The V end was cut by 0 bases, the J end by 3 bases, with 8 bases between. The CDR3 sequence is CASSLDRVTDTQYF. In DNA, the CDR3 is TGCGCCAGCAGCTTGGACAGGGTTACAGATACGCAGTATTTT.

The chain couples TRBV27 to TRBJ2-7, with a tentative D call TRBD1 (5 bases). This CDR3 spans 14 amino acids. The V and J ends lost 5 bases and 6 bases respectively, with 17 bases between them. CDR1 is MNHEY, CDR2 SMNVEV, per germline (reference sequence). The CDR3 spells CASSTLGAGREQYF. The CDR3 DNA reads TGTGCCAGCAGTACCCTAGGGGCCGGGCGCGAGCAGTACTTC.

The rearrangement joins TRBV5-1 to TRBJ1-1; no clear D gene. Trimming pared 1 base from V and 1 base from J, leaving 5 bases between. CDR1 and CDR2 (germline): SGHRS, YFSETQ. The CDR3 spans 13 residues. The CDR3 sequence is CASSLRANTEAFF. Here the CDR3 DNA reads TGCGCCAGCAGCTTGAGGGCGAACACTGAAGCTTTCTTT.

The chain links TRBV7-9 to TRBJ1-1, with unresolved D. V lost 5 bases, J lost 1 base, and 8 bases lay in between. Germline V gene data show CDR1 as SEHNR and CDR2 as FQNEAQ (reference sequence). The CDR3 runs 13 residues. In DNA, the CDR3 is TGTGCCAGCAGCCTCCCGGGGAACACTGAAGCTTTCTTT. As protein: CASSLPGNTEAFF.

The chain uses TRBV9 and TRBJ2-5; 8 bases match TRBD2. The CDR3 contains 16 residues. Germline trimming cut 0 bases from V and 4 bases from J; bases unmatched to any gene: 8. Germline V lookup: CDR1 SGDLS, CDR2 YYNGEE. The CDR3 bases are TGTGCCAGCAGCGTAGAAGGGACTAGAGAGTCAGAGACCCAGTACTTC. Translated, it gives CASSVEGTRESETQYF.

In this sample, this clone turned up once. The chain is built from TRBV6-5 and TRBJ1-2; 7 bases are shared with TRBD1. The CDR3 loop spans 13 amino acids. Looked up from germline, CDR1 is MNHEY and CDR2 is SVGAGI. The J segment lost 3 bases and the V segment lost 6 bases, leaving 4 bases of the junction unmatched. The CDR3 spells CASSSDRYYGYTF. The CDR3 region has the DNA TGTGCCAGCAGCTCGGACAGGTACTATGGCTACACCTTC.

The rearrangement links TRBV2 to TRBJ2-7; D is undetermined. V shed 2 bases and J shed 5 bases, with 10 bases lying between them. The germline gives CDR1 SNHLY, CDR2 FYNNEI. CDR3 length equals 13 residues. The CDR3 loop reads CASSETRLNEQYF. CDR3 in DNA: TGTGCCAGCAGTGAAACCCGTCTCAACGAGCAGTACTTC.

As for this clone: Other DNA sequences in the same sample also yield this CDR3. The gene calls are TRBV9 and TRBJ1-1; D is undetermined. Trimming left V 0 bases short and J 3 bases short, with 12 bases between. Germline V gene sequence: CDR1 SGDLS, CDR2 YYNGEE. This CDR3 region has 15 residues. This CDR3 reads CASSVGNGRDTEAFF. CDR3 bases: TGTGCCAGCAGCGTAGGAAACGGTAGGGACACTGAAGCTTTCTTT. Full variable domain (remainder filled in from reference TRBV9 and TRBJ1-1): DSGVTQTPKHLITATGQRVTLRCSPRSGDLSVYWYQQSLDQGLQFLIQYYNGEERAKGNILERFSAQQFPDLHSELNLSSLELGDSALYFCASSVGNGRDTEAFFGQGTRLTVV.

V gene TRBV4-2 combines with J gene TRBJ1-2; tentative D call: TRBD1 (6 bases). This CDR3 region has 14 residues. The germline gives CDR1 LGHNA, CDR2 YNFKEQ. Trimming cost V 4 bases and J 0 bases, with 9 bases left between them. The CDR3 protein is CASSPGQTNYGYTF. DNA for the CDR3: TGTGCCAGCAGCCCAGGACAGACTAACTATGGCTACACCTTC.

This clone was recorded a few times. The rearrangement uses TRBV30 and TRBJ1-6; D uncertain. The germline V gene has CDR1 GTSNPN and CDR2 SVGIG (reference sequence). Trimming removed 2 bases at V and 7 bases at J, with 9 bases between. This CDR3 is built from 13 residues. CDR3 loop: CAWSREPNSPLHF. The CDR3 region has the DNA TGTGCCTGGAGTAGGGAGCCGAATTCACCCCTCCACTTT.

The chain combines TRBV9 with TRBJ2-7; D ambiguous. Germline V lookup: CDR1 SGDLS, CDR2 YYNGEE. Trimming shortened V by 0 bases and J by 2 bases, and 6 bases separated the two germline ends. CDR3 size: 13 residues. CDR3 DNA: TGTGCCAGCAGCGTAGCCCCTGCCTACGAGCAGTACTTC. Amino acid sequence: CASSVAPAYEQYF.